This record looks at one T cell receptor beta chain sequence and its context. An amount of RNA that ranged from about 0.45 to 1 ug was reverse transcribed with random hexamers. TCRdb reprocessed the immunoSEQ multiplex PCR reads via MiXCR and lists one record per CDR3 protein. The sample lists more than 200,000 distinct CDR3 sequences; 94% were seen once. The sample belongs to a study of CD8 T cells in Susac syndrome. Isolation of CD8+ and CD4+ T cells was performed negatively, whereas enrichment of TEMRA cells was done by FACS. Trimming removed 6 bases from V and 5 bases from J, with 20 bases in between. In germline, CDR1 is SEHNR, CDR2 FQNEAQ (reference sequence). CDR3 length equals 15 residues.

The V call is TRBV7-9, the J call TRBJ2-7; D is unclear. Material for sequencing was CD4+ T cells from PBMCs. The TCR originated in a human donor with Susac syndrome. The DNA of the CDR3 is TGTGCCAGCAGTCCCCTTCGGGCCTACCTTGACGAGCAGTACTTC. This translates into CASSPLRAYLDEQYF. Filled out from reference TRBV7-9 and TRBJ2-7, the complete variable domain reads DTGVSQNPRHKITKRGQNVTFRCDPISEHNRLYWYRQTLGQGPEFLTYFQNEAQLEKSRLLSDRFSAERPKGSFSTLEIQRTEQGDSAMYLCASSPLRAYLDEQYFGPGTRLTVT.